The 10 T cell receptor beta chains below all came from one sample that was sequenced in a study of tumor-infiltrating lymphocytes in primary liver carcinoma. The input was 450 to 500 ng total RNA; TCR beta cDNA was made from it with a constant-region primer. Slightly modified ARM-PCR with three nested multiplex PCR rounds yielded TCR beta libraries. TRBV1-TRBV30 forward primers and a C-beta reverse primer were used in the first two PCR rounds, which each ran for approximately 9 cycles. MiXCR, applied by TCRdb to the multiplex PCR reads, yields one record per CDR3 protein. The data hold 150,000 to 200,000 distinct CDR3 sequences, with over 50% observed a single time. Extraction also yielded germline DNA, while blood RNA was obtained from unsorted whole blood. Source material: peripheral blood. The receptors shown here come from a man in his forties with primary liver carcinoma and hepatitis B virus infection.

This clonotype was observed at least ten times. The genes are TRBV4-1 and TRBJ1-3; D unclear. The CDR3 is 13 amino acids. The V gene's germline CDR1 is MGHRA and CDR2 YSYEKL. Trimming took 1 base from V and 4 from J, leaving 5 bases between them. CDR3: CASSQVGGNTIYF. The CDR3 bases are TGCGCCAGCAGCCAAGTAGGCGGAAACACCATATATTTT.

V usage is TRBV12-5 and J usage is TRBJ1-1; D gene uncertain. The CDR3 sequence is 13 residues long. V was clipped by 6 bases and J by 3 bases, with 11 bases between them. Germline V CDR1 and CDR2: LGHNT, FRNRAP. CDR3 nucleotides: TGTGCTAGTGGGGGCGATGGGGACACTGAAGCTTTCTTT. Amino acids: CASGGDGDTEAFF.

The genes are TRBV28 and TRBJ2-1, with 7 bases that match TRBD1. The CDR3 loop spans 14 amino acids. V dropped 5 bases and J dropped 6; count of bases not matched to a gene: 7. Germline CDR1 MDHEN, CDR2 SYDVKM. CDR3 nucleotide sequence: TGTGCCAGCAGTCCCGTCCGACAGGGCAATGAGCAGTTCTTC. This gives the protein CASSPVRQGNEQFF.

This clonotype was detected ten times or more. The J gene is TRBJ1-5, the V gene TRBV29-1; TRBD1 matches 9 bases. The CDR3 contains 15 residues. Per germline, CDR1 SQVTM and CDR2 ANQGSEA. V lost 6 bases and J lost 4; bases outside the gene matches: 10. CDR3 DNA sequence: TGCAGCGTGCGACCCGGGACAGGGTTTAATCAGCCCCAGCATTTT. As protein: CSVRPGTGFNQPQHF.

Comment on this clonotype: A much larger clone differs from this one at a single base, so this may be a read error. V and J are TRBV10-3 and TRBJ2-1; perhaps TRBD1 as D (6 bases). CDR3 length: 14 amino acids. V was trimmed by 6 bases and J by 10 bases, leaving 19 bases between them. Germline CDR1 ENHRY, CDR2 SYGVKD. The CDR3: CAIRVGEGEGEQFF. CDR3 nucleotide sequence: TGTGCCATCAGAGTCGGAGAGGGGGAAGGCGAGCAGTTCTTC.

This clonotype was seen just once. The junction and the germline gene differ at one end; a read error may be behind it. The chain recombines TRBV6-5 with TRBJ2-7; 8 nucleotides match TRBD2. CDR1 MNHEY and CDR2 SVGAGI come from the germline V gene. The CDR3 is 15 amino acids. The CDR3 protein is CVSSYASGSPYEQYF. The CDR3 region has the DNA TGTGTCAGCAGTTACGCTAGCGGGTCCCCCTACGAGCAGTACTTC.

In this sample, this clonotype turned up many times. The rearrangement links TRBV11-2 to TRBJ2-5; no reliable D call. The CDR3 is made up of 14 amino acids. Germline CDR1 and CDR2: SGHAT and FQNNGV. The ends were cut back, 5 bases at V and 1 base at J, with 11 bases in the middle. This CDR3 is CASSPTSTQETQYF. The CDR3 DNA reads as TGTGCCAGCAGCCCAACTTCAACCCAAGAGACCCAGTACTTC.

Remarks on this clonotype: A much larger clone lies a single base off, so this may be a read error. The V and J genes are TRBV29-1 and TRBJ1-1, with D perhaps matching TRBD1 (5 bases). CDR3 size: 13 residues. V was shortened by 6 bases and J by 3 bases, with 14 bases between the two germline ends. Looked up from germline, CDR1 is SQVTM and CDR2 is ANQGSEA. In nucleotides, the CDR3 is TGCAGCGTGGTACACATGGGGGACACTGAAGCTTTCTTT. Translating gives CSVVHMGDTEAFF.

J is TRBJ2-7 and V is TRBV6-2 or TRBV6-3, with D maybe TRBD2 (5 bases). Germline V gene lookup returns CDR1 MNHEY and CDR2 SVGEGT. The CDR3 is 19 amino acids. Trimming took 2 bases from V and 3 from J, leaving 26 bases between them. In DNA, the CDR3 is TGTGCCAGCAGTTACAGGTGGGCCAAACCGGGATCTAACGTCTACGAGCAGTACTTC. This sequence encodes CASSYRWAKPGSNVYEQYF.

CDR3 sequence (DNA): TGTGCCAGCAGTTACCTCCAGGGCCGCAATCAGCCCCAGCATTTT. It codes for CASSYLQGRNQPQHF. The chain recombines TRBV6-6 with TRBJ1-5; D perhaps matches TRBD1 (5 bases). Per germline, CDR1 MNHNY and CDR2 SVGAGI (reference sequence). The V end lost 2 bases, the J end lost 2 bases, and 10 bases lay between the germline ends. The CDR3 consists of 15 residues.